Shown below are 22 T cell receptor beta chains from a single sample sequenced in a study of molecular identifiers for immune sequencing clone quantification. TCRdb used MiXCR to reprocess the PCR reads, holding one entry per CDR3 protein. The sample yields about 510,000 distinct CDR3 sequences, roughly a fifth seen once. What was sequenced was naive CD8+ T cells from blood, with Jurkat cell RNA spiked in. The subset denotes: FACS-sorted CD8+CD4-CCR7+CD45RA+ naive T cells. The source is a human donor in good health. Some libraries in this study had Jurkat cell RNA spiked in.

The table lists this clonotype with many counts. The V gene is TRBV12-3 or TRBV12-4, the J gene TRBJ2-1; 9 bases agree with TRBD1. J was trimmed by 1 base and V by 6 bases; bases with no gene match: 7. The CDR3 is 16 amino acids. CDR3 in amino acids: CASSRTGAGSYNEQFF. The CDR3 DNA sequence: TGTGCCAGCAGCCGGACAGGGGCGGGGTCCTACAATGAGCAGTTCTTC.

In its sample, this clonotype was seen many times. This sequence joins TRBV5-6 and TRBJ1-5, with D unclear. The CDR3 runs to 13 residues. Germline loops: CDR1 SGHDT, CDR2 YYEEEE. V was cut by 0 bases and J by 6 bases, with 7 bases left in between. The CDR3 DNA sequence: TGTGCCAGCAGCTTGGCATGGGGTCAGCCCCAGCATTTT. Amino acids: CASSLAWGQPQHF.

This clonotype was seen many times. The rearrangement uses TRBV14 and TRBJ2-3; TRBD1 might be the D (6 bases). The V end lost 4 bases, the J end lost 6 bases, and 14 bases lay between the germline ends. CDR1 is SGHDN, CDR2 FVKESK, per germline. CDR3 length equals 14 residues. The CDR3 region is CASSLTTGPDTQYF. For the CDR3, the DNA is TGTGCCAGCAGCCTCACAACAGGGCCCGATACGCAGTATTTT.

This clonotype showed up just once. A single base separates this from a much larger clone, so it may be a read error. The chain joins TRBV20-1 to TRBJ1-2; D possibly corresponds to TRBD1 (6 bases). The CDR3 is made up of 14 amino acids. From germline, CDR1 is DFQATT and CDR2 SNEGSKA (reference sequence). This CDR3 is CSANPWTENYSYTF. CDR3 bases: TGCAGTGCTAACCCCTGGACAGAGAACTATAGCTACACCTTC.

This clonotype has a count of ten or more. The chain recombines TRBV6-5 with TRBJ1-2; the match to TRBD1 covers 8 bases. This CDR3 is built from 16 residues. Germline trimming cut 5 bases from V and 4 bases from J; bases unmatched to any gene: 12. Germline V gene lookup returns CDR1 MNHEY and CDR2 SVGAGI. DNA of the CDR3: TGTGCCAGCAGTACTGGACAGGGCATAGCTGTCTATGGCTACACCTTC. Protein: CASSTGQGIAVYGYTF.

CDR3 nucleotide sequence: TGTGCCAGCAGCCCCACTAGGGGAGGGAGCGCAGATACGCAGTATTTT. It encodes CASSPTRGGSADTQYF. The chain has TRBV7-3 and TRBJ2-3; 7 bases are a match to TRBD2. Trimming cost V 5 bases and J 4 bases; bases outside gene matches: 12. This CDR3 is 16 amino acids long. Germline CDR1 SGHTA, CDR2 FQGTGA.

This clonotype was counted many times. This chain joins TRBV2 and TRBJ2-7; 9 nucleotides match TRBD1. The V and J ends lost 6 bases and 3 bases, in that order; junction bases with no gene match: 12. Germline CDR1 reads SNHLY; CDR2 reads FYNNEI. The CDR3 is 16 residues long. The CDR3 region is CASRKSGQGLGYEQYF. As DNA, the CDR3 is TGTGCCAGCAGAAAATCGGGACAGGGCCTAGGCTACGAGCAGTACTTC.

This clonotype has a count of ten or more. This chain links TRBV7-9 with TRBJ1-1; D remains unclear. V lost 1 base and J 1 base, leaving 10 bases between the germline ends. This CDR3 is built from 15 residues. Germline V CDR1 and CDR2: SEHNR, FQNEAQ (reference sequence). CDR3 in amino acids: CASSLDGAGNTEAFF. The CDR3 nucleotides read TGTGCCAGCAGCTTAGATGGCGCTGGGAACACTGAAGCTTTCTTT. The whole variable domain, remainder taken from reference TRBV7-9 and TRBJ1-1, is DTGVSQNPRHKITKRGQNVTFRCDPISEHNRLYWYRQTLGQGPEFLTYFQNEAQLEKSRLLSDRFSAERPKGSFSTLEIQRTEQGDSAMYLCASSLDGAGNTEAFFGQGTRLTVV.

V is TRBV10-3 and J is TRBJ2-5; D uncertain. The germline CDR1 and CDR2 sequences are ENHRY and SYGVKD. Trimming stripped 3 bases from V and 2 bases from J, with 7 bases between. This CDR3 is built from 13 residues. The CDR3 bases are TGTGCCATCAGTGAAATGGGGCAAGAGACCCAGTACTTC. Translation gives CAISEMGQETQYF.

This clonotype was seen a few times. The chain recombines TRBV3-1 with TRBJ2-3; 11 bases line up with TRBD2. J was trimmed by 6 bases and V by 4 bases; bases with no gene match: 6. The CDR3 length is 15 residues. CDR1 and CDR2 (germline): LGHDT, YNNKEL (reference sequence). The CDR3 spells CASSPERLAGDTQYF. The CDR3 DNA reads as TGTGCCAGCAGCCCCGAAAGACTAGCGGGGGATACGCAGTATTTT.

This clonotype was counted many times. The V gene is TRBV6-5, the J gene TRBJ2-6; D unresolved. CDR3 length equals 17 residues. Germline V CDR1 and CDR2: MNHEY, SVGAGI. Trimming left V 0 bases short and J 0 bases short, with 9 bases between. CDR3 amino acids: CASSYSRSSSGANVLTF. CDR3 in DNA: TGTGCCAGCAGTTACTCTCGTAGCTCCTCTGGGGCCAACGTCCTGACTTTC.

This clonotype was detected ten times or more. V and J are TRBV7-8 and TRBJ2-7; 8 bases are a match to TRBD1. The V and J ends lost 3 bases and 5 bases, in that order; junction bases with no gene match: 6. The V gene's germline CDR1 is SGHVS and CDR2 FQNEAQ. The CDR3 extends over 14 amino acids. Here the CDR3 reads CASSFQGAQDEQYF. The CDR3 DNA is TGTGCCAGCAGCTTTCAGGGGGCCCAGGACGAGCAGTACTTC. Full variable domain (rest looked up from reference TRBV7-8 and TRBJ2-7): GAGVSQSPRYKVAKRGQDVALRCDPISGHVSLFWYQQALGQGPEFLTYFQNEAQLDKSGLPSDRFFAERPEGSVSTLKIQRTQQEDSAVYLCASSFQGAQDEQYFGPGTRLTVT.

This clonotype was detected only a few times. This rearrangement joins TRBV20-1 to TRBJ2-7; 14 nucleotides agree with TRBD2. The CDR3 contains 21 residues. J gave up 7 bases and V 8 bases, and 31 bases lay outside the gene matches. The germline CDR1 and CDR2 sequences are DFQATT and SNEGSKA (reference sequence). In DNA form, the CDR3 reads TGCAGTACCACAGCCGGGACTAGCGGGAGTACCCTACAGAAATTTACGCGGGAGCAGTACTTC. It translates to CSTTAGTSGSTLQKFTREQYF.

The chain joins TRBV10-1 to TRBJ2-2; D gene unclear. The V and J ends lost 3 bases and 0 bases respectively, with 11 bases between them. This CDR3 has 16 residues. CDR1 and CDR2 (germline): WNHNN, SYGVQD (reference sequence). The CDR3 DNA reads TGCGCCAGCAGTGACCGTTTAAGCGCGAACACCGGGGAGCTGTTTTTT. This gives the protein CASSDRLSANTGELFF.

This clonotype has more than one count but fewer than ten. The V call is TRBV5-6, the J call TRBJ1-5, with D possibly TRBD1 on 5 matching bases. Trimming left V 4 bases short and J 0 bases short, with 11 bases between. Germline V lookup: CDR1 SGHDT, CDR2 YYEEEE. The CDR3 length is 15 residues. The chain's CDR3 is CASSPGQLSNQPQHF. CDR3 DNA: TGTGCCAGCAGCCCAGGACAACTTAGCAATCAGCCCCAGCATTTT.

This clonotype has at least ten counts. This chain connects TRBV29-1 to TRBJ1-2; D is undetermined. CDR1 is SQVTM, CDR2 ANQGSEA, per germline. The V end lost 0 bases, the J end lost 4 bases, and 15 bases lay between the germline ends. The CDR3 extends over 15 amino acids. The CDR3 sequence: CSVEDRARRSYGYTF. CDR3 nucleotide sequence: TGCAGCGTTGAAGATCGGGCCCGGCGGAGCTATGGCTACACCTTC.

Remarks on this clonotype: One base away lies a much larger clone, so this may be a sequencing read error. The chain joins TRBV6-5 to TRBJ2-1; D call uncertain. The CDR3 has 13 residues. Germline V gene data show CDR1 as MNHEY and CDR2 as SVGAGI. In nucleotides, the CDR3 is TGTGCCAGCAGTTATGGCCCGTACAATGAGCAGTCCTTC. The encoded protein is CASSYGPYNEQSF.

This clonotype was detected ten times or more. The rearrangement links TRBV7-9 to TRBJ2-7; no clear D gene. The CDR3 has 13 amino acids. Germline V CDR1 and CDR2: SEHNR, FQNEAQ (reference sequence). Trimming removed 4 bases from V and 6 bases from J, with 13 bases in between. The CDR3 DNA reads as TGTGCCAGCAGCTCCGGAAACGTGGGCGAGCAGTACTTC. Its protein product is CASSSGNVGEQYF.

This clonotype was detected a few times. CDR3 region: CASSFRAPTEAFF. CDR3 nucleotide sequence: TGTGCCAGCAGTTTTCGGGCACCCACTGAAGCTTTCTTT. The chain has TRBV12-3 or TRBV12-4 and TRBJ1-1; D remains unclear. The V and J ends lost 3 bases and 4 bases respectively, with 9 bases between them. The length of the CDR3 is 13 residues.

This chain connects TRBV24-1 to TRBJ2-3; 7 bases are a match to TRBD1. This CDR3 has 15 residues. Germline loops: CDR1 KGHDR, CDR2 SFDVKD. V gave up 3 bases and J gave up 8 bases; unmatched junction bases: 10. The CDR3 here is CATSDKDRLGGTQYF. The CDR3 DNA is TGTGCCACCAGTGATAAGGACAGGCTTGGAGGTACGCAGTATTTT.

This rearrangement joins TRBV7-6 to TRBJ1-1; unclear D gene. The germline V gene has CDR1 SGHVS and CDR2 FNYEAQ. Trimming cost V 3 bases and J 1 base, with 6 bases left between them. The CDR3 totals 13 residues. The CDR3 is CASSLLWNTEAFF. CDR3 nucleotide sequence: TGTGCCAGCAGCTTGCTGTGGAACACTGAAGCTTTCTTT.

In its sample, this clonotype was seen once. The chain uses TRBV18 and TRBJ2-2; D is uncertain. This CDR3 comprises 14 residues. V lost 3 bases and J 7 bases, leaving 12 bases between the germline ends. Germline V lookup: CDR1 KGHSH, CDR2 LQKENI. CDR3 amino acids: CASSPPVTVGELFF. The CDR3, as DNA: TGTGCCAGCTCACCGCCTGTGACCGTCGGGGAGCTGTTTTTT. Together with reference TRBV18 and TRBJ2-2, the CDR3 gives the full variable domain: NAGVMQNPRHLVRRRGQEARLRCSPMKGHSHVYWYRQLPEEGLKFMVYLQKENIIDESGMPKERFSAEFPKEGPSILRIQQVVRGDSAAYFCASSPPVTVGELFFGEGSRLTVL.